What follows are 15 T cell receptor beta chains derived from one specimen sequenced in a study of shared clonotypes between healthy human individuals. Produced via immunoSEQ multiplex PCR; TCRdb's table is partial and in-frame only. The sample contains about 2 million clones, roughly 94% of which appear only once. The specimen was naive CD4+ T cells sorted from blood. The sample's subset: CD45RA+ positively selected. Receptors were obtained from a man aged 18-30 years in good health.

Note on this clone: Other DNA sequences in the same sample also yield this CDR3. The chain has TRBV19 and TRBJ2-5; D possibly matches TRBD1 or TRBD2 (5 bases each). Germline V lookup: CDR1 LNHDA, CDR2 SQIVND (reference sequence). Between the trimmed V and J ends, which lost 0 bases and 4 bases, there was a span of 6 bases. The CDR3 runs to 13 residues. The CDR3 protein is CASSIERGETQYF. For the CDR3, the DNA is TGTGCCAGTAGTATAGAGAGGGGAGAGACCCAGTACTTC.

Remarks on this clone: Other DNA sequences in this sample translate to the same CDR3. The CDR3 is CASSLGGVSSTDTQYF. CDR3 nucleotide sequence: TGCGCCAGCAGCTTGGGAGGCGTCTCTAGCACAGATACGCAGTATTTT. The chain links TRBV5-1 to TRBJ2-3; D call uncertain. The CDR3 has 16 amino acids. V lost 0 bases and J 0 bases, leaving 11 bases between the germline ends. CDR1 is SGHRS and CDR2 is YFSETQ in the germline V gene.

V is TRBV19 and J is TRBJ2-2; D is uncertain. The germline gives CDR1 LNHDA, CDR2 SQIVND (reference sequence). CDR3 length equals 13 residues. With 4 bases removed from V and 6 bases from J, the gap between germline ends came to 9 bases. The CDR3 region has the DNA TGTGCCAGTAGTAAATCATATCCCGGGGAGCTGTTTTTT. Protein: CASSKSYPGELFF.

The V call is TRBV7-6, the J call TRBJ1-1, with D tentatively TRBD1 (5 bases). The CDR3 is 18 amino acids. The ends were cut back, 2 bases at V and 3 bases at J, with 22 bases in the middle. Germline CDR1 is SGHVS and CDR2 is FNYEAQ. Written as DNA, the CDR3 is TGTGCCAGCAGCTTAAACGCCCCGGGGTTCGTAGGGGACACTGAAGCTTTCTTT. Translated: CASSLNAPGFVGDTEAFF.

The chain combines TRBV6-5 with TRBJ2-3; D perhaps matches TRBD1 (6 bases). The CDR3 length is 16 residues. The ends were cut back, 0 bases at V and 0 bases at J, with 10 bases in the middle. Germline V lookup: CDR1 MNHEY, CDR2 SVGAGI. CDR3 bases: TGTGCCAGCAGTTACTCAACAGGGAGAAGCACAGATACGCAGTATTTT. Amino acids: CASSYSTGRSTDTQYF.

The rearrangement joins TRBV29-1 to TRBJ2-7; the D is unclear. From germline, CDR1 is SQVTM and CDR2 ANQGSEA. There are 10 residues in the CDR3. V lost 7 bases to trimming and J lost 7 bases, with 11 bases between them. CDR3 DNA sequence: TGCAGCGGGCTCCTGGGTGAGCAGTACTTC. This encodes CSGLLGEQYF.

The V call is TRBV11-2, the J call TRBJ2-6; 10 nucleotides match TRBD1. After removal of 5 bases from V and 0 bases from J, the junction contained 4 bases not matched to a gene. Germline-derived CDR1 and CDR2 are SGHAT and FQNNGV. The CDR3 consists of 17 residues. The CDR3 spells CASSRQGANSGANVLTF. The CDR3 DNA follows: TGTGCCAGCAGCCGACAGGGGGCTAACTCTGGGGCCAACGTCCTGACTTTC.

V gene TRBV4-1 combines with J gene TRBJ1-5; TRBD1 agrees at 9 bases. This CDR3 spans 17 amino acids. V gave up 0 bases and J gave up 2 bases; unmatched junction bases: 5. The germline V gene encodes CDR1 MGHRA and CDR2 YSYEKL. CDR3 residues: CASSQEGRDRGNQPQHF. For the CDR3, the DNA is TGCGCCAGCAGCCAAGAAGGGAGGGACAGGGGCAATCAGCCCCAGCATTTT.

This chain joins TRBV5-4 and TRBJ2-5; 7 bases are shared with TRBD1. The CDR3 spans 14 residues. V trimming: 3 bases; J trimming: 2 bases; junction bases outside the gene matches: 4. Germline V gene sequence: CDR1 SGHNT, CDR2 YYREEE (reference sequence). The CDR3 DNA reads as TGTGCCAGCAGCTGGGGACAGAAACAAGAGACCCAGTACTTC. It specifies CASSWGQKQETQYF.

This clone was found a few times. The chain links TRBV27 to TRBJ2-7; TRBD2 might be the D (5 bases). The CDR3 contains 14 residues. V shed 6 bases and J shed 7 bases, with 19 bases lying between them. From germline, CDR1 is MNHEY and CDR2 SMNVEV (reference sequence). The CDR3 nucleotides read TGTGCCAGCAGACTGGACTCTCCCTCACGGGAGCAGTACTTC. This gives the protein CASRLDSPSREQYF.

This rearrangement joins TRBV28 to TRBJ1-3; D gene unclear. The CDR3 is made up of 16 amino acids. Germline CDR1 MDHEN, CDR2 SYDVKM. Trimming took 5 bases from V and 4 from J, leaving 18 bases between them. CDR3 sequence reads: CASSPRLSYTGNTIYF. CDR3 nucleotides: TGTGCCAGCAGTCCCCGACTTTCCTATACAGGAAACACCATATATTTT.

The gene calls are TRBV6-4 and TRBJ2-2, with D unclear. The V end lost 5 bases, the J end lost 8 bases, and 15 bases lay between the germline ends. This CDR3 has 14 amino acids. Germline CDR1 reads MRHNA; CDR2 reads SNTAGT. The DNA for the CDR3 is TGTGCCAGCAGTCCACTCGTCTTCGGTGGGGAGCTGTTTTTT. Translating gives CASSPLVFGGELFF.

J is TRBJ1-2 and V is TRBV25-1; the D is unclear. Germline loops: CDR1 MGHDK, CDR2 SYGVNS. Trimming removed 6 bases from V and 1 base from J, with 18 bases in between. CDR3 length: 16 amino acids. The CDR3 region is CASSPANGQDNYGYTF. The CDR3 nucleotides read TGTGCCAGCAGCCCTGCCAACGGCCAGGATAACTATGGCTACACCTTC.

The rearrangement joins TRBV10-3 to TRBJ2-3; 8 bases are shared with TRBD2. The CDR3 totals 13 residues. Germline loops: CDR1 ENHRY, CDR2 SYGVKD. Germline trimming cut 8 bases from V and 5 bases from J; bases unmatched to any gene: 6. CDR3 in amino acids: CAIRAGGGDTQYF. The CDR3 DNA follows: TGTGCCATCCGGGCGGGAGGTGGAGATACGCAGTATTTT.

The chain joins TRBV10-2 to TRBJ2-2; possibly TRBD2 for D (6 bases). V was shortened by 5 bases and J by 5 bases, with 18 bases between the two germline ends. This CDR3 spans 16 amino acids. Germline lookup yields CDR1 WSHSY and CDR2 SAAADI. CDR3 DNA: TGCGCCAGCAGTCGGACCCTCCAGAGCGGGACCGGGGAGCTGTTTTTT. Protein product: CASSRTLQSGTGELFF.